This TCR beta chain emerged from a study of blood T cell repertoires in COVID-19. Turning to the study itself: Collection of acute and convalescent COVID-19 samples took place in the United States, Italy and Spain. From T cells, B-cell-depleted T cells, or PBMCs came the material, which was cDNA or gDNA.

Germline assignment: CDR1 SGHNT and CDR2 YYREEE (reference sequence). The CDR3 length is 13 residues. Trimming took off 4 bases at V and 3 bases at J, with 11 bases between the two ends. TCRdb's table, derived via immunoSEQ multiplex PCR, lists solely in-frame clones and lacks some. The profile covers 150,000 to 200,000 clones, with about 88% appearing a single time and 7% to 7.5% taken by the ten largest. The TCR originated in a woman of 80 years or more in a cohort sampled during active or convalescent COVID-19. The chain joins TRBV5-4 to TRBJ2-7; D is undetermined. The sample consisted of peripheral blood. Here the CDR3 reads CASSVDGVYEQYF. CDR3 coding DNA: TGTGCCAGCAGCGTGGACGGAGTCTACGAGCAGTACTTC.